This record looks at one T cell receptor beta chain sequence and its context. The CDR3 consists of 13 residues. Germline-derived CDR1 and CDR2 are SGHVS and FQNEAQ. V shed 8 bases and J 6 bases; nucleotides not matched to a gene: 9. TCRdb keeps only in-frame clones here, not all; method: immunoSEQ multiplex PCR. The repertoire holds 140,000 or so clones, with around 84% as singletons. The entry originates in a study of blood T cell repertoires in COVID-19. The chain is built from TRBV7-8 and TRBJ1-2; 7 bases map to TRBD1. The sequencing input was peripheral blood. This clonotype was obtained from a human donor in a cohort sampled during active COVID-19. The CDR3 region is CASASEQGDGYTF. DNA of the CDR3: TGTGCCAGCGCCTCCGAGCAGGGGGATGGCTACACCTTC. The full variable domain, completed using reference TRBV7-8 and TRBJ1-2, is GAGVSQSPRYKVAKRGQDVALRCDPISGHVSLFWYQQALGQGPEFLTYFQNEAQLDKSGLPSDRFFAERPEGSVSTLKIQRTQQEDSAVYLCASASEQGDGYTFGSGTRLTVV.